This T cell receptor beta chain originates from a study of cytomegalovirus exposure and HLA in healthy donors (dated by TCRdb to 2016 to 2017). Background on the whole study: An earlier analysis of roughly 500 of the donors reported 250 to 300 Gb of sequence data and around 110 million unique TCR beta sequences from roughly 180 million T cells. An early release that covered roughly 600 HLA-typed donors contained 300 to 350 gigabases of sequencing data and around 80 million unique TCR sequences. The genetic ancestry cluster associated with self-reported Caucasian donors included about 81% of the 300 to 400 genotyped donors. The aim of the study was to test whether cataloging public T cell receptors could identify signatures of past pathogen exposure. The T cell repertoires of about 700 subjects were profiled by immunosequencing and related to cytomegalovirus serostatus. Along with the roughly 700-subject first cohort, a separate validation cohort of some 130 different subjects was used. To predict cytomegalovirus infection status, the study combined high-throughput TCR immunosequencing, statistical association of individual TCRs with disease status, and machine learning. A later analysis re-analyzed previously published TCR beta repertoires from about 600 donors and added high-resolution HLA genotyping to study TCR occurrence patterns. Rather than using new phenotypic data, the later analysis identified candidate immune exposures from TCR beta sequences and from how often those sequences occurred across donors. An earlier analysis of 587 of the donors used high-throughput TCR beta sequencing to judge whether each TCR beta V gene segment behaved as functional or pseudogenic. Alongside the repertoire data, information on donor age, sex, ethnicity and CMV serostatus was compiled. Genome-wide SNP genotypes for about three fifths of the roughly 670 donors were used in a later genetic analysis, which treated that subset as a discovery cohort. Every repertoire in the discovery cohort had been generated on one and the same sequencing platform. HLA typing covered class I and class II loci at four-digit resolution. The number of donors typed differed by locus, with about 629-630 for A, B, C, DRB1 and DQB1, 522 for DQA1, 606 for DPA1, and some 440 for DPB1. Several DR-DQ haplotypes were treated as single units for association and clustering because of strong linkage in the cohort. On average, 235,054 unique TCR beta nucleotide sequences were sequenced per donor among a few hundred genotyped donors of the cohort, with about 19% of those sequences being non-productive.

The research as a whole found: Sequencing depth was assumed to be roughly uniform across donors in the presence/absence analyses, though that assumption may not hold. Cytomegalovirus status was reported to be diagnosed by the classifier with high specificity and sensitivity in both the original and validation cohorts. When HLA alleles, especially DR and DQ, strongly co-occurred, TCR associations were difficult to assign to individual alleles. A cluster of highly shared sequence variants was judged likely to represent a technical artifact of the sequencing pipeline. The study gave a list of 150 to 200 TCR beta chains associated with cytomegalovirus. A later genetic analysis associated a missense DCLRE1C variant with V-gene and J-gene trimming of TCR beta chains, and an independent cohort replicated the association. Only TCR beta chains were sequenced in this cohort, and the absence of alpha or paired-chain data limited detectable features. A further reported finding was that TCR beta sequences accurately predicted the HLA-A and HLA-B alleles for most subjects in the first cohort. Because HLA typing was unavailable for some donors at each locus, only the typed subset was used in association tests. A later analysis found that HLA-associated TCR beta chains were more clonally expanded and had lower generation probabilities than equally common non-associated chains. Because the 87-base-pair reads could not distinguish some IMGT-functional V segments, including TRBV6-2 and TRBV6-3, those segments were excluded. A later analysis associated roughly 17,000 TCR beta sequences with specific HLA alleles at a false discovery rate of 0.05. A later analysis found that most CMV-associated TCR beta chains appeared HLA-restricted, with HLA associations seemingly driven largely by CMV exposure. It was suggested by the authors that the approach could potentially be generalized to other disease states and immunological phenotypes. Immune exposure information for the cohort was limited to CMV serostatus. In an earlier analysis of some 500 of the donors, most TCR beta V segments were observed in productive rearrangements about 87% or about 30% of the time, broadly matching IMGT annotations. A later analysis reported that several top co-occurrence clusters appeared linked to parvovirus B19, influenza, CMV and Epstein-Barr virus. According to a later genetic analysis, donors in an Asian-associated ancestry cluster had fewer N-insertions in productive TCRs than the approximately 700-donor mean. In a later analysis, TCR association rates were found to vary across HLA loci, with the most associated TCRs seen for DRB1 alleles and the fewest for HLA-C alleles. In vitro tests confirmed that a few of the cytomegalovirus-associated TCR beta chains recognize cytomegalovirus antigens. Because counts were too low, seventeen rarely observed V segments, including chromosome 9 orphons, were excluded from the earlier analysis of roughly 580 of the donors. Linkage disequilibrium might explain the correlated functional status among segregating V segments, but an unknown experimental factor could not be ruled out. While some public TCRs were present in many individuals, most TCR sequences turned up only very rarely across donors.

About this clone itself: Its antigen is not yet known. No quality values exist for individual bases; no much larger clone is one base distant.

Receptor libraries were prepared by the immunoSEQ multiplex PCR assay. For the multiplex PCR, a mixture combining 60 forward primers for TCR Vbeta segments and 13 reverse primers for TCR Jbeta segments was used. A multiplex PCR assay on genomic DNA amplified the CDR3 region of rearranged TCR beta genes. The amplified TCR beta libraries were sequenced on the Illumina HiSeq System as 87-base-pair reads. In the original analysis: A later analysis tallied some 79 million unique TCR beta chains across the 550 to 850 repertoires, and about 12 million of those chains were shared by two or more donors. A nearest-neighbor algorithm error-corrected the raw reads and collapsed the reads into unique sequences, merging closely related sequences to remove PCR and sequencing errors. Alignment of CDR3 sequences to IMGT reference sequences was used to assign V, D and J gene segments. Each retained sequence needed at least a six-nucleotide match to both a V gene segment and a J gene segment. A rearrangement counted as productive if the CDR3 had no stop codons and remained in frame with V and J, and every other rearrangement counted as non-productive. CDR3 was defined by IMGT convention, running from the second conserved V-encoded cysteine to the conserved J-encoded phenylalanine. The earlier analysis of approximately 500 of the donors excluded sequences that lacked an unambiguous match to a single V gene segment. An earlier analysis of over 450 of the donors classified V segments as functional when productive rearrangements were above 56.7% and as segregating when the standard deviation between donors was above 5%. A statistical classification framework was built for diagnosing cytomegalovirus status from the catalog of TCR beta chain sequences. V and J gene assignment, in a later analysis, came from comparing TCR nucleotide sequences with IMGT/GENE-DB human TR gene sequences. In a later analysis, CDR3 sequences and most-parsimonious VDJ recombination scenarios were assigned using the TCRdist pipeline. In a later analysis, every TCR beta chain was defined by the combination of its CDR3 amino acid sequence and its V-gene family, and reads without a unique V-gene family were dropped. A later analysis removed 550 to 650 highly shared, low-generation-probability nucleotide sequences to deal with suspected cross-contamination and a sequencing artifact. A later analysis calculated a clonal expansion index for each public chain from normalized within-repertoire ranks of inferred template counts. In a later analysis, generation probabilities were computed with a VDJ recombination model fitted to out-of-frame rearrangements, and the resulting probabilities were checked against IGoR. In a later analysis, TCR-TCR, TCR-HLA and TCR-CMV co-occurrence was scored with hypergeometric tests, and a repertoire-size bias correction was applied to TCR pairs. In a later analysis, false discovery rates were estimated by permuting HLA or CMV assignments 20 times. In a later analysis, co-occurring TCRs were grouped using DBSCAN, and TCRdist sequence similarity was added for clustering within HLA-allele-positive subsets. Repertoires with fewer than 30,000 or more than 120,000 public chains were left out of co-occurrence clustering, as were about 5 repertoires with anomalous nucleotide sharing. This immuneACCESS table, as held by TCRdb, lists in-frame sequences with V and J called but not all clones. Of the missing ones, under half trace to an unresolved V gene in checked studies; the others have no known cause. V and J calls and clone size are copied from that table; D and trimming were computed from the DNA. The sample table shows fewer than 200,000 clones, and roughly 82% are seen once. Clones ranked in the top ten supply approximately 1.4% of the sample.

Germline trimming amounts to 2 bases on V and 4 bases on J, with 3 as the count of junction bases outside the gene matches. CDR1 and CDR2 (ENHRY, SYGVKD) derive from the germline V gene. The CDR3 runs 14 residues from the cysteine to the phenylalanine. The retained sequence is limited to the CDR3, 42 bases, with the frame set at the first base. The cohort comprised under 700 healthy bone marrow donors. All cohort members were sampled while nominally healthy, although unrecorded immune exposures were likely present. The donor tested CMV seropositive and was one of the 289 seropositive cohort members. A peripheral blood sample was provided by each donor, and peripheral blood mononuclear cells were used for TCR beta sequencing. Genomic DNA extraction from the blood cell samples was performed with the Qiagen DNeasy Blood Extraction Kit.

Here the chain combines TRBV10-3 and TRBJ1-2, and 8 junctional nucleotides match TRBD1. Sequenced: PBMCs. The sequence derives from a girl aged 10 to 17 in good health and CMV-seropositive. The nucleotide sequence reads as follows: TGTGCCATCAGTGAGACAGGGGGACCCTATGGCTACACCTTC. The encoded protein is CAISETGGPYGYTF.